These T cell receptor beta chains were read from a single sample in a study of blood T cells in healthy people across ages. TCRdb used MiXCR to reprocess the 5' RACE reads, holding one entry per CDR3 protein. The repertoire has roughly 800,000 distinct CDR3 sequences, roughly 35% of them found once; the top ten carry 10% to 15%. The sequenced material came from blood. The receptors were gathered from a man between 18 and 29 years old in good health. The CDR3 runs from the conserved cysteine through the conserved F or W. The order of the fields is V gene, J gene, clone size, D gene, CDR3 DNA, CDR3 protein. A D gene is named only where the DNA matches it firmly. Size tells how often a clone was seen (once, few, many) or the class of an expanded clone, and some rows leave it out.

V: TRBV6-6; J: TRBJ2-5; size: NA; D: NA; DNA: TGTGCCAGCAGTTACTCGTCGACTAGGACCATCCAAGAGACCCAGTACTTC; CDR3: CASSYSSTRTIQETQYF
V: TRBV6-2/TRBV6-3; J: TRBJ2-1; size: NA; D: TRBD2; DNA: TGTGCCAGCAGTCCACGACTAGCGGGGCCACCATATTACAATGAGCAGTTCTTC; CDR3: CASSPRLAGPPYYNEQFF
V: TRBV6-5; J: TRBJ2-1; size: NA; D: TRBD2; DNA: TGTGCCAGCACCAAGCGGGAGGGGTACAATGAGCAGTTCTTC; CDR3: CASTKREGYNEQFF
V: TRBV5-1; J: TRBJ2-3; size: NA; D: NA; DNA: TGCGCCAGCAGCTGGCAGAGCACAGATGCGCAGTATTTT; CDR3: CASSWQSTDAQYF
V: TRBV4-1; J: TRBJ2-5; size: many; D: NA; DNA: TGCGCCAGCAGCCAATGGAAGGGGGAGACCCAGTACTTC; CDR3: CASSQWKGETQYF
V: TRBV3-1; J: TRBJ2-3; size: many; D: TRBD2; DNA: TGTGCCAGCAGCCAAGGACTAGCGGGGGTCTCCGAGTACGATACGCAGTATTTT; CDR3: CASSQGLAGVSEYDTQYF
V: TRBV9; J: TRBJ1-4; size: few; D: TRBD1; DNA: TGTGCCAGCAGCGTGGGACAGGGGGCTGAAAAACTGTTTTTT; CDR3: CASSVGQGAEKLFF
V: TRBV12-3/TRBV12-4; J: TRBJ1-1; size: NA; D: NA; DNA: TGTGCCAGCAGTGTAGGCTTCTCGAACACTGAAGCTTTCTTT; CDR3: CASSVGFSNTEAFF
V: TRBV20-1; J: TRBJ1-2; size: few; D: NA; DNA: TGCAGTGCTCAGACCGGCGGCTATGGCTACACCTTC; CDR3: CSAQTGGYGYTF
V: TRBV12-3/TRBV12-4; J: TRBJ1-4; size: NA; D: NA; DNA: TGTGCCAGCAGTTTAGCGGGAAAGACTAATGAAAAACTGTTTTTT; CDR3: CASSLAGKTNEKLFF
V: TRBV7-2; J: TRBJ2-1; size: few; D: TRBD2; DNA: TGTGCCAGCAGCGCGACTAGCGGGGGATCTCTTTACTACAATGAGCAGTTCTTC; CDR3: CASSATSGGSLYYNEQFF
V: TRBV27; J: TRBJ2-3; size: few; D: NA; DNA: TGTGCCAGCAGTTTAAATGGGGTTACAGATACGCAGTATTTT; CDR3: CASSLNGVTDTQYF
V: TRBV12-3/TRBV12-4; J: TRBJ1-2; size: NA; D: TRBD1; DNA: TGTGCCAGCAGTCCGACAGGGGCTAGCTATGGCTACACCTTC; CDR3: CASSPTGASYGYTF
V: TRBV7-2; J: TRBJ2-2; size: NA; D: NA; DNA: TGTGCCAGCAGCCCGGCAGGTCCCAGCGGGGAGCTGTTTTTT; CDR3: CASSPAGPSGELFF
V: TRBV10-3; J: TRBJ2-5; size: many; D: NA; DNA: TGTGCCATCAGTGAGTCCCCGGGTGGGGAGACCCAGTACTTC; CDR3: CAISESPGGETQYF
V: TRBV6-5; J: TRBJ1-1; size: few; D: NA; DNA: TGTGCCAGCAGTTACTCTTTACTGGCTGAAGCTTTCTTT; CDR3: CASSYSLLAEAFF
V: TRBV5-6; J: TRBJ2-5; size: NA; D: TRBD2; DNA: TGTGCCAGCAGCCCGCTGGGACTAGCGCCTCAAGAGACCCAGTACTTC; CDR3: CASSPLGLAPQETQYF
V: TRBV5-1; J: TRBJ2-5; size: NA; D: NA; DNA: TGCGCCAGCAGCTTGTCCGGGACGGGCCCTCAAGAGACCCAGTACTTC; CDR3: CASSLSGTGPQETQYF
V: TRBV7-2; J: TRBJ1-4; size: NA; D: TRBD1; DNA: TGTGCCAGCAGCCAGGGGGGACGGACTAATGAAAAACTGTTTTTT; CDR3: CASSQGGRTNEKLFF
V: TRBV7-9; J: TRBJ2-4; size: NA; D: NA; DNA: TGTGCCAGCAGCTTAGCGCAGGGACTGGCCAAAAACATTCAGTACTTC; CDR3: CASSLAQGLAKNIQYF
V: TRBV28; J: TRBJ2-7; size: once; D: NA; DNA: TGTGCCAGCAAGGGACATGAGTCCTACAATGAGCAGTACTTC; CDR3: CASKGHESYNEQYF
V: TRBV28; J: TRBJ2-1; size: few; D: NA; DNA: TGTGCCAGCAGTTCACACTGGGACCTCTCGGACAATGAGCAGTTCTTC; CDR3: CASSSHWDLSDNEQFF
V: TRBV6-6; J: TRBJ1-1; size: few; D: TRBD1; DNA: TGTGCCAGCAGTTACTCGACTAGGACAGGGGCAACTGAAGCTTTCTTT; CDR3: CASSYSTRTGATEAFF
V: TRBV6-2/TRBV6-3; J: TRBJ2-1; size: many; D: TRBD1; DNA: TGTGCCACCAGACGGACAGGGTTGAATGAGCAGTTCTTC; CDR3: CATRRTGLNEQFF
V: TRBV10-3; J: TRBJ1-4; size: few; D: NA; DNA: TGTGCCATCAGTGGGGACCAAGGCGAAAAACTGTTTTTT; CDR3: CAISGDQGEKLFF
V: TRBV4-3; J: TRBJ2-3; size: few; D: NA; DNA: TGCGCCAGCAGCCAAGATCGGGGGGCAGGGGGAGCAGATACGCAGTATTTT; CDR3: CASSQDRGAGGADTQYF
V: TRBV10-3; J: TRBJ1-4; size: few; D: NA; DNA: TGTGCCGCCGGGGGGGCTGAAAAACTGTTTTTT; CDR3: CAAGGAEKLFF
V: TRBV20-1; J: TRBJ2-1; size: NA; D: NA; DNA: TGCAGTGCTTTCCAGAGCCAGCCAGTCCGCTACAATGAGCAGTTCTTC; CDR3: CSAFQSQPVRYNEQFF
V: TRBV12-3/TRBV12-4; J: TRBJ1-5; size: few; D: NA; DNA: TGTGCCAGCAGTACAGAGGGTCCCAATCAGCCCCAGCATTTT; CDR3: CASSTEGPNQPQHF
V: TRBV7-2; J: TRBJ2-7; size: few; D: NA; DNA: TGTGCCAGCAGCTCCGGGGCAGGGGAGGGCTACGAGCAGTACTTC; CDR3: CASSSGAGEGYEQYF
V: TRBV12-3/TRBV12-4; J: TRBJ2-3; size: NA; D: TRBD2; DNA: TGTGCCAGCAGCACCGGCGGGGGTACGCAGTATTTT; CDR3: CASSTGGGTQYF
V: TRBV27; J: TRBJ2-3; size: NA; D: NA; DNA: TGTGCCAGCAGAACCGGGATAGGGATTCCAGATACGCAGTATTTT; CDR3: CASRTGIGIPDTQYF
V: TRBV4-3; J: TRBJ2-7; size: NA; D: NA; DNA: TGCGCCAGCAGCCAAGGGGCAGCAAACTACGAGCAGTACTTC; CDR3: CASSQGAANYEQYF
V: TRBV30; J: TRBJ2-7; size: NA; D: NA; DNA: TGTGCCTGGAGTGTTTCCCACCGGTCCTACGAGCAGTACTTC; CDR3: CAWSVSHRSYEQYF
V: TRBV20-1; J: TRBJ1-1; size: NA; D: NA; DNA: TGCAGTGCTAGGGGGGGGTGGACTGAAGCTTTCTTT; CDR3: CSARGGWTEAFF
V: TRBV12-3/TRBV12-4; J: TRBJ1-2; size: NA; D: NA; DNA: TGTGCCAGCAGTTTCACCGGGACATACAACTATGGCTACACCTTC; CDR3: CASSFTGTYNYGYTF
V: TRBV20-1; J: TRBJ1-1; size: few; D: NA; DNA: TGCAGTGCTAGAGATCTATCCGCCGGGGAGACGGAAGCTTTCTTT; CDR3: CSARDLSAGETEAFF
V: TRBV4-2; J: TRBJ1-1; size: NA; D: NA; DNA: TGTGCCAGCAGCCAAAATCCTAGGGTGAACACTGAAGCTTTCTTT; CDR3: CASSQNPRVNTEAFF
V: TRBV7-2; J: TRBJ2-3; size: NA; D: NA; DNA: TGTGCCAGCAGCTTTAAAGGAATAGAGTATTTT; CDR3: CASSFKGIEYF
V: TRBV10-3; J: TRBJ1-5; size: NA; D: NA; DNA: TGTGCCATCAGTGAGTCGAGGGTCCAGCCCCAGCATTTT; CDR3: CAISESRVQPQHF
V: TRBV5-6; J: TRBJ2-7; size: NA; D: NA; DNA: TGTGCCAGCAGCTTTTCTCCCACGACTGAGACCTACGAGCAGTACTTC; CDR3: CASSFSPTTETYEQYF
V: TRBV7-2; J: TRBJ2-3; size: NA; D: NA; DNA: TGTGCCAGCAGCTCGGCACAGGGCACAGATACGCAGTATTTT; CDR3: CASSSAQGTDTQYF
V: TRBV20-1; J: TRBJ2-5; size: NA; D: TRBD2; DNA: TGCAGTGCTAGGGGGGGTAGCGGGCCAAGGGAGACCCAGTACTTC; CDR3: CSARGGSGPRETQYF
V: TRBV7-2; J: TRBJ1-2; size: few; D: NA; DNA: TGTGCCAGCAGCTTATCCGGCACCTCTAACTATGGCTACACCTTC; CDR3: CASSLSGTSNYGYTF
V: TRBV7-2; J: TRBJ1-1; size: few; D: NA; DNA: TGTGCCAGCAGCAGGCCAGGGGAGATGGCTTTCTTT; CDR3: CASSRPGEMAFF
V: TRBV20-1; J: TRBJ1-2; size: NA; D: NA; DNA: TGCAGTGCTAGAACTGCCGCACAGCCCAAAGAAAGGGGCTACACCTTC; CDR3: CSARTAAQPKERGYTF
V: TRBV6-6; J: TRBJ1-2; size: few; D: TRBD1; DNA: TGTGCCAGCAGTGTGACAGGGGAGTATGGCTACACCTTC; CDR3: CASSVTGEYGYTF
V: TRBV20-1; J: TRBJ2-7; size: NA; D: NA; DNA: TGCAGTGCTAGTTCCATTTCGGGCTACGAGCAGTACTTC; CDR3: CSASSISGYEQYF
V: TRBV20-1; J: TRBJ1-4; size: NA; D: NA; DNA: TGCAGTGCTGCCGGGACCCGGGGTGAAAAACTGTTTTTT; CDR3: CSAAGTRGEKLFF
V: TRBV7-2; J: TRBJ2-3; size: NA; D: TRBD2; DNA: TGTGCCAGCAGCTTTTTTAGCGGGGGGACCGTAGATACGCAGTATTTT; CDR3: CASSFFSGGTVDTQYF
V: TRBV4-2; J: TRBJ2-3; size: NA; D: TRBD2; DNA: TGTGCCAGCAGCCAACAGACTAGCGGGGGCCTTACAGATACGCAGTATTTT; CDR3: CASSQQTSGGLTDTQYF
V: TRBV12-3/TRBV12-4; J: TRBJ2-3; size: NA; D: NA; DNA: TGTGCCAGCAGTTTTCGGGGTTCGCAAAGCACAGATACGCAGTATTTT; CDR3: CASSFRGSQSTDTQYF
V: TRBV7-2; J: TRBJ2-6; size: NA; D: NA; DNA: TGTGCCAGCAGCGTACAGGGTTCTGCCTCTGGGGCCAACGTCCTGACTTTC; CDR3: CASSVQGSASGANVLTF
V: TRBV12-3/TRBV12-4; J: TRBJ2-3; size: few; D: TRBD1; DNA: TGTGCCAGCAGTACCTACCCGACAGGGGGGAGCACAGATACGCAGTATTTT; CDR3: CASSTYPTGGSTDTQYF